This note documents a single TCR beta chain sequence. Assay: immunoSEQ multiplex PCR; the TCRdb copy retains only in-frame clones and omits some. This table has under 150,000 clones, 95% to 98% appearing once. V was pared by 7 bases and J by 8 bases, with 17 bases between. The length of the CDR3 is 13 residues. The germline V gene encodes CDR1 MNHNS and CDR2 SASEGT. The sample comes from a study of T cell changes during pregnancy in multiple sclerosis. This receptor was taken from a female donor with multiple sclerosis, enrolled in a pregnancy study. Source: peripheral blood, taken after pregnancy. The rearrangement uses TRBV6-1 and TRBJ1-2; possibly TRBD1 for D (5 bases). CDR3 nucleotide sequence: TGTGCCAGCAATCAACCGGGGGGGTTCGGCTACACCTTC. Translated: CASNQPGGFGYTF.